Listed below are T cell receptor beta chains from one sample, sequenced in a study of identical twins. A single record per CDR3 protein comes from TCRdb applying MiXCR to the 5' RACE reads. The table records roughly 220,000 distinct CDR3 sequences, over 5% of them present only once. These records were also assigned to another study, of T cells expressing NK-cell markers.

The sequencing input was CD8+ T cells sorted from blood. The origin of the receptors is a young woman in good health. Both conserved end residues are part of each CDR3. The D gene is left open where the match is weak. Only some rows state a clone size, as once, few, many or a class for expanded clones.

j_gene: TRBJ2-7
abundance: many
d_gene: TRBD2
v_gene: TRBV10-3
CDR3nt: TGTGCCATCAGTGCCGAGCGGGAGGCCTACGAGCAGTACTTC
CDR3aa: CAISAEREAYEQYF

j_gene: TRBJ2-1
abundance: many
d_gene: TRBD2
v_gene: TRBV9
CDR3nt: TGTGCCAGCAGCCCCAGCGGGAGCTCCTACAATGAGCAGTTCTTC
CDR3aa: CASSPSGSSYNEQFF

j_gene: TRBJ2-7
abundance: many
d_gene: TRBD1
v_gene: TRBV2
CDR3nt: TGTGCCAGCAAGTATAGGACAGGGGTTACCTACGAGCAGTACTTC
CDR3aa: CASKYRTGVTYEQYF

j_gene: TRBJ2-7
abundance: .
d_gene: TRBD1
v_gene: TRBV6-2/TRBV6-3
CDR3nt: TGTGCCAGCAGTCCCGGGACAGGAGTGTACTTC
CDR3aa: CASSPGTGVYF

j_gene: TRBJ1-4
abundance: few
d_gene: .
v_gene: TRBV6-5
CDR3nt: TGTGCCAGCAGTTACGGGCAGTACAATGAAAAACTGTTTTTT
CDR3aa: CASSYGQYNEKLFF

j_gene: TRBJ1-1
abundance: many
d_gene: .
v_gene: TRBV2
CDR3nt: TGTGCCAGAGTAGCGGACAGTGGGCCGGCCACTGAAGCTTTCTTT
CDR3aa: CARVADSGPATEAFF

j_gene: TRBJ1-1
abundance: few
d_gene: .
v_gene: TRBV12-3/TRBV12-4
CDR3nt: TGTGCCAGCACCCTGACTGCTCTGGCCGAAGCTTTCTTT
CDR3aa: CASTLTALAEAFF

j_gene: TRBJ2-7
abundance: .
d_gene: .
v_gene: TRBV7-9
CDR3nt: TGTGCCAGCAGCCCGGGACGGGACGAGCAGTACTTC
CDR3aa: CASSPGRDEQYF

j_gene: TRBJ1-4
abundance: .
d_gene: .
v_gene: TRBV5-6
CDR3nt: TGTGCCAGCAGCTCGGGGGCGTCAGATGAAAAACTGTTTTTT
CDR3aa: CASSSGASDEKLFF

j_gene: TRBJ1-5
abundance: few
d_gene: .
v_gene: TRBV12-3/TRBV12-4
CDR3nt: TGTGCCAGCAGTTTCCAGGGGCCCCAGCATTTT
CDR3aa: CASSFQGPQHF

j_gene: TRBJ2-2
abundance: many
d_gene: TRBD2
v_gene: TRBV7-8
CDR3nt: TGTGCCAGCAGCGCCGCCCCGGGGGAGGGCACCGGGGAGCTGTTTTTT
CDR3aa: CASSAAPGEGTGELFF

j_gene: TRBJ2-1
abundance: many
d_gene: TRBD2
v_gene: TRBV10-1
CDR3nt: TGCGCCAGCAGTGAGTCGAGTAGTAGCGGGAGACTGAATGAGCAGTTCTTC
CDR3aa: CASSESSSSGRLNEQFF

j_gene: TRBJ2-1
abundance: few
d_gene: .
v_gene: TRBV29-1
CDR3nt: TGCAGCGTCCCTGCTGGGACCTCCTACAATGAGCAGTTCTTC
CDR3aa: CSVPAGTSYNEQFF

j_gene: TRBJ2-1
abundance: few
d_gene: TRBD2
v_gene: TRBV6-2/TRBV6-3
CDR3nt: TGTGCCAGCAGTAGGCTGGCGGGAGGGCCGGGGGATGAGCAGTTCTTC
CDR3aa: CASSRLAGGPGDEQFF

j_gene: TRBJ2-1
abundance: .
d_gene: .
v_gene: TRBV6-2/TRBV6-3
CDR3nt: TGTGCCAGCAGTCTAAGGGGGGACTACGGGCAGTTCTTC
CDR3aa: CASSLRGDYGQFF

j_gene: TRBJ2-1
abundance: few
d_gene: TRBD1
v_gene: TRBV7-2
CDR3nt: TGTGCCAGCAGACCGGGGACAGGGCGGGGCAATGAGCAGTTCTTC
CDR3aa: CASRPGTGRGNEQFF

j_gene: TRBJ2-5
abundance: .
d_gene: .
v_gene: TRBV6-1
CDR3nt: TGTGCCAGCGGCTCGGCGGGGCGTAGTGAGACCCAGTACTTC
CDR3aa: CASGSAGRSETQYF

j_gene: TRBJ1-1
abundance: many
d_gene: TRBD1
v_gene: TRBV2
CDR3nt: TGTGCCAGCAAGTGGGCAGGGGGATTGGTCACTGAAGCTTTCTTT
CDR3aa: CASKWAGGLVTEAFF

j_gene: TRBJ1-6
abundance: .
d_gene: TRBD1
v_gene: TRBV20-1
CDR3nt: TGCAGTGCTAGAGGAATCAGGGGACAGCGCAATTCACCCCTCCACTTT
CDR3aa: CSARGIRGQRNSPLHF

j_gene: TRBJ2-3
abundance: many
d_gene: TRBD2
v_gene: TRBV12-3/TRBV12-4
CDR3nt: TGTGCCAGCAGTTCTGTAGCGGGATTGGATACGCAGTATTTT
CDR3aa: CASSSVAGLDTQYF

j_gene: TRBJ2-7
abundance: .
d_gene: TRBD1
v_gene: TRBV27
CDR3nt: TGTGCCAGCAGCCTATGGGGGACAGCTTACGAGCAGTACTTC
CDR3aa: CASSLWGTAYEQYF

j_gene: TRBJ1-5
abundance: .
d_gene: .
v_gene: TRBV6-5
CDR3nt: TGTGCCAGCAGTTACTCGGAAGATCAGCCCCAGCATTTT
CDR3aa: CASSYSEDQPQHF

j_gene: TRBJ2-1
abundance: few
d_gene: TRBD2
v_gene: TRBV4-3
CDR3nt: TGCGCCAGCAGCCCCGAACCGGGACTAGAGTACAATGAGCAGTTCTTC
CDR3aa: CASSPEPGLEYNEQFF

j_gene: TRBJ2-7
abundance: many
d_gene: TRBD1
v_gene: TRBV9
CDR3nt: TGTGCCAGCAGCGGGAGACAGGGAAGGGCCGAGCAGTACTTC
CDR3aa: CASSGRQGRAEQYF

j_gene: TRBJ2-1
abundance: many
d_gene: .
v_gene: TRBV13
CDR3nt: TGTGCCAGCAGCTCCCGGGACTCCTCCAATGAGCAGTTCTTC
CDR3aa: CASSSRDSSNEQFF

j_gene: TRBJ2-1
abundance: few
d_gene: .
v_gene: TRBV21-1
CDR3nt: TGTGCCAGCATTACCGGGTCCCACAATGAGCAGTTCTTC
CDR3aa: CASITGSHNEQFF

j_gene: TRBJ2-7
abundance: many
d_gene: .
v_gene: TRBV15
CDR3nt: TGTGCCACCTCTGGGGGCTACGAGCAGTACTTC
CDR3aa: CATSGGYEQYF

j_gene: TRBJ1-2
abundance: few
d_gene: TRBD1
v_gene: TRBV29-1
CDR3nt: TGCAGCGCGGGGACAGTCTATGGCTACACCTTC
CDR3aa: CSAGTVYGYTF

j_gene: TRBJ1-3
abundance: .
d_gene: .
v_gene: TRBV5-6
CDR3nt: TGTGCCAGCGGCCAAGGGAACACCATATATTTT
CDR3aa: CASGQGNTIYF

j_gene: TRBJ2-3
abundance: few
d_gene: TRBD1
v_gene: TRBV7-9
CDR3nt: TGTGCCAGCAGAGGGACAGTGGGCCCAGATACGCAGTATTTT
CDR3aa: CASRGTVGPDTQYF

j_gene: TRBJ2-3
abundance: many
d_gene: .
v_gene: TRBV12-3/TRBV12-4
CDR3nt: TGTGCCAGCAGGGCGGAACACACAGATACGCAGTATTTT
CDR3aa: CASRAEHTDTQYF

j_gene: TRBJ2-2
abundance: few
d_gene: .
v_gene: TRBV11-2
CDR3nt: TGTGCCAGCAGCTTACGTATCACCGGGGAGCTGTTTTTT
CDR3aa: CASSLRITGELFF

j_gene: TRBJ1-4
abundance: .
d_gene: .
v_gene: TRBV9
CDR3nt: TGTGCCAGCAGCGTAGGTTATGGACTTAATGAAAAACTGTTTTTT
CDR3aa: CASSVGYGLNEKLFF

j_gene: TRBJ2-1
abundance: many
d_gene: .
v_gene: TRBV5-4
CDR3nt: TGTGCCAGCAGCTTGGCCGGGGAAACTCTCCGCAATGAGCAGTTCTTC
CDR3aa: CASSLAGETLRNEQFF

j_gene: TRBJ1-2
abundance: few
d_gene: TRBD1
v_gene: TRBV2
CDR3nt: TGTGCCAGCAGTGCAGCAGGGGGCGATGGCTACACCTTC
CDR3aa: CASSAAGGDGYTF

j_gene: TRBJ1-1
abundance: many
d_gene: .
v_gene: TRBV5-1
CDR3nt: TGCGCCAGCAGCTTGGAACCGCTGAACACTGAAGCTTTCTTT
CDR3aa: CASSLEPLNTEAFF

j_gene: TRBJ2-1
abundance: .
d_gene: .
v_gene: TRBV29-1
CDR3nt: TGCAGCGTTGAGGTTGGATGGGGCGCCTACAATGAGCAGTTCTTC
CDR3aa: CSVEVGWGAYNEQFF

j_gene: TRBJ2-1
abundance: many
d_gene: .
v_gene: TRBV11-2
CDR3nt: TGTGCCAGTCGACAGTTTGGAAATGAGCAGTTCTTC
CDR3aa: CASRQFGNEQFF

j_gene: TRBJ1-6
abundance: few
d_gene: .
v_gene: TRBV7-8
CDR3nt: TGTGCCAGCAGCCCCCCCGGAGCAGGGTCACCCCTCCACTTT
CDR3aa: CASSPPGAGSPLHF

j_gene: TRBJ2-7
abundance: many
d_gene: .
v_gene: TRBV5-1
CDR3nt: TGCGCCAGCAGCCCGGCGAGCACAGGTAACGAGCAGTACTTC
CDR3aa: CASSPASTGNEQYF

j_gene: TRBJ2-6
abundance: .
d_gene: .
v_gene: TRBV7-9
CDR3nt: TGTGCCAGCAGCACCCCAACATTAGGAGCCAACGTCCTGACTTTC
CDR3aa: CASSTPTLGANVLTF

j_gene: TRBJ2-7
abundance: .
d_gene: .
v_gene: TRBV2
CDR3nt: TGTGCCAGCAGTGAGTGGTTGGGGGAGGTTACTTACGAGCAGTACTTC
CDR3aa: CASSEWLGEVTYEQYF

j_gene: TRBJ2-7
abundance: .
d_gene: .
v_gene: TRBV20-1
CDR3nt: TGCAGTGCTAGAGCCCCTACTAGTTACGAGCAGTACTTC
CDR3aa: CSARAPTSYEQYF

j_gene: TRBJ1-2
abundance: many
d_gene: .
v_gene: TRBV9
CDR3nt: TGTGCCAGCAGCGTAGCCTTGGACTATGGCTACACCTTC
CDR3aa: CASSVALDYGYTF

j_gene: TRBJ2-3
abundance: few
d_gene: .
v_gene: TRBV27
CDR3nt: TGTGCCAGCAGTTTAATCTTGAAAGATACGCAGTATTTT
CDR3aa: CASSLILKDTQYF

j_gene: TRBJ1-6
abundance: few
d_gene: .
v_gene: TRBV19
CDR3nt: TGTGCCAGCGACTCCGAGGAAAGTAGTTCACCCCTCCACTTT
CDR3aa: CASDSEESSSPLHF

j_gene: TRBJ2-1
abundance: .
d_gene: TRBD2
v_gene: TRBV7-6
CDR3nt: TGTGCCAGCAGCCCGGGACTAGCGGGAGGGACGTCCTACAATGAGCAGTTCTTC
CDR3aa: CASSPGLAGGTSYNEQFF

j_gene: TRBJ2-1
abundance: .
d_gene: .
v_gene: TRBV6-2/TRBV6-3
CDR3nt: TGTGCCAGCAGTTACTCGGGTCCTGAGCAGTTCTTC
CDR3aa: CASSYSGPEQFF

j_gene: TRBJ1-2
abundance: few
d_gene: .
v_gene: TRBV11-3
CDR3nt: TGTGCCAGCAGCTCCGGGGGCAGGGATGGCTACACCTTC
CDR3aa: CASSSGGRDGYTF

j_gene: TRBJ1-2
abundance: many
d_gene: .
v_gene: TRBV12-3/TRBV12-4
CDR3nt: TGTGCCAGCAGTCCCCTCGGGGGGAGAAGCTATGGCTACACCTTC
CDR3aa: CASSPLGGRSYGYTF

j_gene: TRBJ2-1
abundance: .
d_gene: TRBD2
v_gene: TRBV11-3
CDR3nt: TGTGCCAGCAGCTCAACACAACTAGCGGGGGGGAACAATGAGCAGTTCTTC
CDR3aa: CASSSTQLAGGNNEQFF

j_gene: TRBJ2-1
abundance: few
d_gene: TRBD2
v_gene: TRBV4-1
CDR3nt: TGCGCCAGCAGCCAAGTAGGGGAGGGGATATCACAGTTCTTC
CDR3aa: CASSQVGEGISQFF

j_gene: TRBJ2-3
abundance: .
d_gene: .
v_gene: TRBV25-1
CDR3nt: TGTGCCAGCAGTGAGGTTTACGGAGATACGCAGTATTTT
CDR3aa: CASSEVYGDTQYF

j_gene: TRBJ2-7
abundance: many
d_gene: .
v_gene: TRBV7-6
CDR3nt: TGTGCCAGCAGCTTCCGCGTCTCAGGCTACGAGCAGTACTTC
CDR3aa: CASSFRVSGYEQYF

j_gene: TRBJ2-1
abundance: many
d_gene: .
v_gene: TRBV9
CDR3nt: TGTGCCAGCAGCCTTAGAGGGCTAGCTAGCTCCTACAATGAGCAGTTCTTC
CDR3aa: CASSLRGLASSYNEQFF

j_gene: TRBJ2-7
abundance: few
d_gene: .
v_gene: TRBV7-6
CDR3nt: TGTGCCAGCAGCTTGAGCGGGTTCCCAAGGGAGCAGTACTTC
CDR3aa: CASSLSGFPREQYF

j_gene: TRBJ1-1
abundance: few
d_gene: .
v_gene: TRBV27
CDR3nt: TGTGCCAGCAGTTTATTAGACCTAACTGAAGCTTTCTTT
CDR3aa: CASSLLDLTEAFF

j_gene: TRBJ1-1
abundance: many
d_gene: TRBD1
v_gene: TRBV7-9
CDR3nt: TGTGCCAGCAGCCCCGGGACAGAGAACACTGAAGCTTTCTTT
CDR3aa: CASSPGTENTEAFF